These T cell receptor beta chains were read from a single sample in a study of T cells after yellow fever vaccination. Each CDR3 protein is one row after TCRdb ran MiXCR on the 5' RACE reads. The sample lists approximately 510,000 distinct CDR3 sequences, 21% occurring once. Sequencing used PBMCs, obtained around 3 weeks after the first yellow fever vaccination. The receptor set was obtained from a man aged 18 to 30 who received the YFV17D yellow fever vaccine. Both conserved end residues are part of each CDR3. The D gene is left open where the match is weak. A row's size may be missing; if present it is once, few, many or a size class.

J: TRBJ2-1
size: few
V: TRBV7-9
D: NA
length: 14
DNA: TGTGCCAGCAGCTCACTCGGAGCCCTCAGGGAGCAGTTCTTC
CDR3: CASSSLGALREQFF

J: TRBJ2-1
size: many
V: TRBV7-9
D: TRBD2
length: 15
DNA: TGTGCCAGCAGCTTCGTTACTAGCGGGACAAATGAGCAGTTCTTC
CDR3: CASSFVTSGTNEQFF

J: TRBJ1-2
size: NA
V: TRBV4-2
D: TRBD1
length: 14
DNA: TGTGCCAGCAGCCAAGCAGGGGGAGGCTATGGCTACACCTTC
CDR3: CASSQAGGGYGYTF

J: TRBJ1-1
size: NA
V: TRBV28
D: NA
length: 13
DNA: TGTGCCAGCAGTCGCTCTTGGGGCACTGAAGCTTTCTTT
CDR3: CASSRSWGTEAFF

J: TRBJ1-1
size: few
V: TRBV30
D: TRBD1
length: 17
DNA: TGTGCCCCCGGACGGGGGACAGGGGAGACCATGAACACTGAAGCTTTCTTT
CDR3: CAPGRGTGETMNTEAFF

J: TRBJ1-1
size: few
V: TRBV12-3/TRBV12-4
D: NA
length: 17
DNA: TGTGCCAGCCACGATGAGGTGCAACTGGGTGGGTACACTGAAGCTTTCTTT
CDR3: CASHDEVQLGGYTEAFF

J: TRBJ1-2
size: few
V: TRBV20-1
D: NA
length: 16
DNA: TGCAGTGTTTCCTCCCGCGGGCAGAATCTTAACTATGGCTACACCTTC
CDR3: CSVSSRGQNLNYGYTF

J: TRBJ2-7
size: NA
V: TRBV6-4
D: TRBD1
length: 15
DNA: TGTGCCAGCAGTGCTACTAGGACAGGGGCCTACGAGCAGTACTTC
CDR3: CASSATRTGAYEQYF

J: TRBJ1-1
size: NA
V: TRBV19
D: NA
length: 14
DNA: TGTGCCCTCAGAGGACCGGGGGGAAGTACTGAAGCTTTCTTT
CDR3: CALRGPGGSTEAFF

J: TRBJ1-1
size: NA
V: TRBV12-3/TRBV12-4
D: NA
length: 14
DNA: TGTGCCAGCAGTCCGGGCGGTTGGAACACTGAAGCTTTCTTT
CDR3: CASSPGGWNTEAFF

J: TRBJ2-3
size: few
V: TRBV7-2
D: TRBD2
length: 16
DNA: TGTGCCAGCAGCTCCCCTCGGGGGGGAGGCACAGATACGCAGTATTTT
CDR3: CASSSPRGGGTDTQYF

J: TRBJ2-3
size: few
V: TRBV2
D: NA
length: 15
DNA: TGTGCCAGTCGCGGGGTCCATGCTGCCGGGGATACGCAGTATTTT
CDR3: CASRGVHAAGDTQYF

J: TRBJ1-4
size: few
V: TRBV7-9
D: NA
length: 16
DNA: TGTGCCAGCAGCCTCCTGAGGGGTGGGGCTAATGAAAAACTGTTTTTT
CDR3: CASSLLRGGANEKLFF

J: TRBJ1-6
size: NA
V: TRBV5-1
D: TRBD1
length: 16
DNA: TGCGCCAGCAGCTTAGGACAGGACGAGCGGGATTCACCCCTCCACTTT
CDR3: CASSLGQDERDSPLHF

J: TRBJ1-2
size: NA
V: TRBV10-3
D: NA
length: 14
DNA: TGTGCCATCAGTGAGTCTAGGGACATAAAGGGCTACACCTTC
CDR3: CAISESRDIKGYTF

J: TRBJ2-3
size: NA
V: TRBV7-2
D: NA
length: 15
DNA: TGTGCCAGCAGCTTAGTGGTTAGCGGCACAGATACGCAGTATTTT
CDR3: CASSLVVSGTDTQYF

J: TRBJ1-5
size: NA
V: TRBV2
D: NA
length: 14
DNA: TGTGCCAGCAGTGCCGACAGCCTCAATCAGCCCCAGCATTTT
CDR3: CASSADSLNQPQHF

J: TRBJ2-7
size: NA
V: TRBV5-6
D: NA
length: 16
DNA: TGTGCCAGCAGCTCTTGGGGGGTTTTTATGGGCTACGAGCAGTACTTC
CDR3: CASSSWGVFMGYEQYF

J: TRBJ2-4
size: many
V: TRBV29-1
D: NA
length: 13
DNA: TGCAGCGTTAGATGGGGAGCCAAAAACATTCAGTACTTC
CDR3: CSVRWGAKNIQYF

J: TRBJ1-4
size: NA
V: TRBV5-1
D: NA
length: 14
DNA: TGCGCCAGCAGCGTCACCTCAACTAATGAAAAACTGTTTTTT
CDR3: CASSVTSTNEKLFF

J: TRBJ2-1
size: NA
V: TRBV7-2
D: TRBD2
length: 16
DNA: TGTGCCAGCAGCGCCAATCTAGCGGGGGTATACAATGAGCAGTTCTTC
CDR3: CASSANLAGVYNEQFF

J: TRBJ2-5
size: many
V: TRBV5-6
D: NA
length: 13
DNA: TGTGCCAGCAGCTTAAGGGGGTCAGAGACCCAGTACTTC
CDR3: CASSLRGSETQYF

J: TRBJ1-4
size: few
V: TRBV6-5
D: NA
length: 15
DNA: TGTGCCAGCAGTTCTAACCAAGCAACTAATGAAAAACTGTTTTTT
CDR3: CASSSNQATNEKLFF

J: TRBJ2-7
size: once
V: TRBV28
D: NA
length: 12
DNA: TGTGCCAGCAAAGCAGTCACCTACGAGCAGTACTTC
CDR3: CASKAVTYEQYF